Each of the 23 T cell receptor beta chains below was sequenced from the same sample in a study of blood T cell repertoires in COVID-19. Some clones are missing from TCRdb's copy, which holds only in-frame ones; the method was immunoSEQ multiplex PCR. The sample consists of about 160,000 clones, about 81% of them appearing once. Sequenced material: peripheral blood. The receptors stem from an elderly woman with acute or convalescent COVID-19.

This clone came up once. CDR3 residues: CASSQYSSGSRDEQYF. The CDR3 DNA reads TGCGCCAGCAGTCAATATTCCAGCGGGAGTCGGGACGAGCAGTACTTC. The chain uses TRBV23-1 and TRBJ2-7; 8 positions agree with TRBD2. TRBV23-1 is known as an ORF, though its function is uncertain. The junction had 10 bases not matched to a gene; V was cut back by 1 base and J by 5 bases. CDR3 length: 16 amino acids.

The gene calls are TRBV3-1 (or the pseudogene TRBV3-2) and TRBJ1-5; TRBD1 matches 7 bases. The CDR3 is 15 amino acids. J was trimmed by 6 bases and V by 4 bases; bases with no gene match: 9. Germline CDR1 and CDR2: LGHDT and YNNKEL (reference sequence). CDR3 sequence (DNA): TGTGCCAGCAGCCCCTCCCCAGGGGGAGCTCAGCCCCAGCATTTT. Its protein is CASSPSPGGAQPQHF.

The chain recombines TRBV4-2 with TRBJ1-4, with unresolved D. The V end lost 0 bases, the J end lost 2 bases, and 7 bases lay between the germline ends. From germline, CDR1 is LGHNA and CDR2 YNFKEQ. The CDR3 sequence is 15 residues long. CDR3 sequence reads: CASSQDLGTNEKLFF. The CDR3 coding sequence is TGTGCCAGCAGCCAAGATCTCGGGACTAATGAAAAACTGTTTTTT.

The chain recombines TRBV28 with TRBJ1-6; 9 bases agree with TRBD1. Losses at the gene ends were 5 bases for V and 10 bases for J; bases not matched to a gene: 6. CDR3 length: 14 amino acids. Germline CDR1 reads MDHEN; CDR2 reads SYDVKM. In DNA form, the CDR3 reads TGTGCCAGCAGTATGGACAGGGGAGGGTCACCCCTCCACTTT. Residues: CASSMDRGGSPLHF.

This rearrangement joins TRBV4-2 to TRBJ2-3; 10 nucleotides agree with TRBD2. This CDR3 comprises 15 residues. V lost 3 bases and J lost 3; bases outside the gene matches: 3. The germline V gene encodes CDR1 LGHNA and CDR2 YNFKEQ. The CDR3 loop is CASSQGLAITDTQYF. DNA of the CDR3: TGTGCCAGCAGCCAGGGACTAGCGATAACAGATACGCAGTATTTT.

CDR3 loop: CASSPGTTLSQYF. In DNA, the CDR3 is TGTGCCAGCAGCCCGGGGACTACCCTTTCCCAGTACTTC. This sequence joins TRBV5-4 and TRBJ2-5; 7 bases fit TRBD2. CDR3 length: 13 residues. The germline CDR1 and CDR2 sequences are SGHNT and YYREEE (reference sequence). V lost 4 bases and J lost 9; bases outside the gene matches: 9.

This clone appeared a few times. This sequence joins TRBV10-3 and TRBJ2-2; 12 bases are a match to TRBD2. The junction had 12 bases not matched to a gene; V was cut back by 4 bases and J by 3 bases. The CDR3 runs to 19 residues. Germline V gives CDR1 ENHRY, CDR2 SYGVKD. Written as DNA, the CDR3 is TGTGCCATCAGTGCGGTCCGTAGGACTAGCGGGGTTGACACCGGGGAGCTGTTTTTT. This translates into CAISAVRRTSGVDTGELFF.

The gene calls are TRBV6-1 and TRBJ1-2; 10 bases agree with TRBD1. The germline V gene encodes CDR1 MNHNS and CDR2 SASEGT. This CDR3 has 12 amino acids. Trimming at V came to 2 bases and at J to 14 bases, leaving 5 bases not matched to a gene. The CDR3 coding sequence is TGTGCCAGCAGTGAACGGGACAGGGGAGGGACCTTC. Protein sequence: CASSERDRGGTF.

The chain has TRBV7-2 and TRBJ2-5; D is undetermined. CDR3 size: 13 residues. Trimming removed 3 bases at V and 7 bases at J, with 12 bases between. CDR1 is SGHTA and CDR2 is FQGNSA in the germline V gene. The CDR3 is CASSLKSQATQYF. CDR3 DNA sequence: TGTGCCAGCAGCTTGAAAAGTCAGGCGACCCAGTACTTC.

The chain uses TRBV2 and TRBJ1-1; 7 nucleotides align to TRBD1. The CDR3 is 14 amino acids. With V trimmed by 6 bases and J by 3 bases, 7 bases remained unmatched. The germline V gene has CDR1 SNHLY and CDR2 FYNNEI. The chain's CDR3 is CASRTDRLDTEAFF. The CDR3 DNA reads as TGTGCCAGCAGGACGGACAGGCTCGACACTGAAGCTTTCTTT.

The chain links TRBV5-8 to TRBJ2-1; D unclear. CDR3 length: 15 amino acids. CDR1 SGHTS and CDR2 YDEGEE come from the germline V gene. Trimming cost V 3 bases and J 0 bases, with 10 bases left between them. The CDR3, as DNA: TGTGCCAGCAGCTCCGACTCTAACTCCTACAATGAGCAGTTCTTC. Its protein product is CASSSDSNSYNEQFF. Variable domain in full (rest from reference TRBV5-8 and TRBJ2-1): EAGVTQSPTHLIKTRGQQATLRCSPISGHTSVYWYQQALGLGLQFLLWYDEGEERNRGNFPPRFSGRQFPNYSSELNVNALELEDSALYLCASSSDSNSYNEQFFGPGTRLTVL.

J is TRBJ1-2 and V is TRBV6-6, with 12 bases that match TRBD1. Looked up from germline, CDR1 is MNHNY and CDR2 is SVGAGI (reference sequence). This CDR3 is 15 amino acids long. V dropped 4 bases and J dropped 4; count of bases not matched to a gene: 4. This CDR3 reads CASSWDRGQSYGYTF. The CDR3 nucleotides are TGTGCCAGCAGTTGGGACAGGGGGCAGTCCTATGGCTACACCTTC.

The rearrangement uses TRBV30 and TRBJ1-1, with D possibly being TRBD1 (6 bases). V lost 3 bases and J lost 6, with 14 bases in between. Looked up from germline, CDR1 is GTSNPN and CDR2 is SVGIG (reference sequence). CDR3 length equals 13 residues. The CDR3: CAWSVDQGSEAFF. DNA for the CDR3: TGTGCCTGGAGCGTAGATCAGGGGTCTGAAGCTTTCTTT.

The chain has TRBV6-6 and TRBJ2-7, with 7 bases matching TRBD1. The ends lost 6 bases at V and 2 bases at J; junction bases unmatched: 7. Germline CDR1 reads MNHNY; CDR2 reads SVGAGI (reference sequence). The CDR3 sequence is 14 residues long. The CDR3, as DNA: TGTGCCAGCAGCTCCGGGACAGCGACCTACGAGCAGTACTTC. It yields the protein CASSSGTATYEQYF.

The chain links TRBV10-3 to TRBJ1-1, with D possibly matching TRBD1 (6 bases). Germline loops: CDR1 ENHRY, CDR2 SYGVKD. V dropped 5 bases and J dropped 4 bases, with 20 bases sitting between them. The CDR3 runs 16 residues. The DNA of the CDR3 is TGTGCCATCAGTCCTGACTGGGCGGGGGCGAGCACTGAAGCTTTCTTT. Its translation: CAISPDWAGASTEAFF.

This clone was seen only once. V and J are TRBV7-9 and TRBJ2-1; TRBD1 is a possible D gene (6 bases). This CDR3 comprises 14 residues. CDR1 SEHNR and CDR2 FQNEAQ come from the germline V gene (reference sequence). With 3 bases removed from V and 1 base from J, the gap between germline ends came to 7 bases. The DNA of the CDR3 is TGTGCCAGCAGCTTGGGGGCTTCCTACAATGAGCAGTTCTTC. Its translation: CASSLGASYNEQFF. The whole variable domain, remainder taken from reference TRBV7-9 and TRBJ2-1, is DTGVSQNPRHKITKRGQNVTFRCDPISEHNRLYWYRQTLGQGPEFLTYFQNEAQLEKSRLLSDRFSAERPKGSFSTLEIQRTEQGDSAMYLCASSLGASYNEQFFGPGTRLTVL.

The chain uses TRBV5-1 and TRBJ2-7; D is perhaps TRBD2 (5 bases). The CDR3 is made up of 13 amino acids. Germline CDR1 reads SGHRS; CDR2 reads YFSETQ. Trimming stripped 4 bases from V and 6 bases from J, with 14 bases between. The CDR3 protein is CASSQPGGREQYF. CDR3 nucleotides: TGCGCCAGCAGCCAACCGGGCGGGCGCGAGCAGTACTTC. Drawing the rest from reference TRBV5-1 and TRBJ2-7, the complete variable domain is KAGVTQTPRYLIKTRGQQVTLSCSPISGHRSVSWYQQTPGQGLQFLFEYFSETQRNKGNFPGRFSGRQFSNSRSEMNVSTLELGDSALYLCASSQPGGREQYFGPGTRLTVT.

This clone was recorded a few times. V gene TRBV7-2 combines with J gene TRBJ1-1; no clear D. CDR1 SGHTA and CDR2 FQGNSA come from the germline V gene. V was pared by 3 bases and J by 1 base, with 9 bases between. The CDR3 covers 14 residues. The chain's CDR3 is CASSFGSTNTEAFF. Here the CDR3 DNA reads TGTGCCAGCAGCTTCGGGAGCACGAACACTGAAGCTTTCTTT. Full variable domain (missing parts from reference TRBV7-2 and TRBJ1-1): GAGVSQSPSNKVTEKGKDVELRCDPISGHTALYWYRQSLGQGLEFLIYFQGNSAPDKSGLPSDRFSAERTGGSVSTLTIQRTQQEDSAVYLCASSFGSTNTEAFFGQGTRLTVV.

The V and J genes are TRBV10-3 and TRBJ1-2, with a tentative D call TRBD1 (6 bases). There are 14 residues in the CDR3. The ends were cut back, 6 bases at V and 1 base at J, with 12 bases in the middle. In germline, CDR1 is ENHRY, CDR2 SYGVKD. The CDR3 bases are TGTGCCATCAGGGGGACATTCCTTAACTATGGCTACACCTTC. Protein sequence: CAIRGTFLNYGYTF.

The CDR3 loop reads CASTNWRGGTDTQYF. The CDR3 nucleotides read TGTGCCAGCACTAATTGGCGGGGAGGGACAGATACGCAGTATTTT. The J gene is TRBJ2-3, the V gene TRBV27, with 7 bases identical to TRBD2. The J segment lost 3 bases and the V segment lost 7 bases, leaving 10 bases of the junction unmatched. The CDR3 covers 15 residues. CDR1 is MNHEY and CDR2 is SMNVEV in the germline V gene (reference sequence).

This chain joins TRBV21-1 and TRBJ1-6; the table's D call TRBD1 went unverified against the DNA. TRBV21-1 is shown as a pseudogene. The CDR3 spans 15 residues. This chain's CDR3 is CASSKARTGDSPLHF. The CDR3 bases are TGTGCCAGCAGCAAAGCGAGAACAGGGGATTCACCCCTCCACTTT.

The chain has TRBV29-1 and TRBJ1-5, with D possibly TRBD1 on 6 matching bases. This CDR3 region has 14 residues. The germline CDR1 and CDR2 sequences are SQVTM and ANQGSEA. V was shortened by 0 bases and J by 3 bases, with 9 bases between the two germline ends. This CDR3 is CSVEEGGTNQPQHF. For the CDR3, the DNA is TGCAGCGTTGAAGAAGGGGGAACCAATCAGCCCCAGCATTTT.

V usage is TRBV19 and J usage is TRBJ2-4; D possibly corresponds to TRBD1 (6 bases). Germline V CDR1 and CDR2: LNHDA, SQIVND (reference sequence). The CDR3 is made up of 16 amino acids. V lost 7 bases and J lost 3, with 19 bases in between. CDR3 nucleotides: TGTGCCAGTACCGTACAGGGCGGACTGGACAAAAACATTCAGTACTTC. Amino acids: CASTVQGGLDKNIQYF.